Presented here are 5 T cell receptor beta chains from one specimen sequenced in a study of blood T cell repertoires in COVID-19. Assay used: immunoSEQ multiplex PCR; TCRdb lists only in-frame clones, some missing. Of some 150,000 clones listed, approximately 86% are singletons. The source material was peripheral blood. These receptors all stem from a woman in her fifties or sixties with acute or convalescent COVID-19.

This sequence joins TRBV19 and TRBJ2-7; 9 nucleotides line up with TRBD1. The CDR3 consists of 14 residues. Germline lookup yields CDR1 LNHDA and CDR2 SQIVND (reference sequence). The V and J ends lost 5 bases and 5 bases, in that order; junction bases with no gene match: 7. CDR3 loop: CASSGGTGMDEQYF. CDR3 DNA sequence: TGTGCCAGTAGTGGCGGGACAGGGATGGACGAGCAGTACTTC.

In its sample, this clone was seen a few times. The V gene is TRBV27, the J gene TRBJ2-2; TRBD2 matches 12 bases. V lost 2 bases and J lost 7; bases outside the gene matches: 5. This CDR3 spans 16 amino acids. The germline gives CDR1 MNHEY, CDR2 SMNVEV (reference sequence). The CDR3 reads CASSLPPGLAGGELFF. DNA for the CDR3: TGTGCCAGCAGTTTACCTCCGGGACTAGCGGGCGGGGAGCTGTTTTTT.

The V call is TRBV11-1, the J call TRBJ2-7; D possibly corresponds to TRBD2 (5 bases). V was clipped by 4 bases and J by 4 bases, with 11 bases between them. The CDR3 runs to 13 residues. Germline V gene data show CDR1 as SGHAT and CDR2 as FQDESV (reference sequence). The CDR3: CASSSWTGYEQYF. The CDR3 coding sequence is TGTGCCAGCAGCTCCTGGACTGGATACGAGCAGTACTTC. Looking up the rest from reference TRBV11-1 and TRBJ2-7 gives the full variable domain: EAEVAQSPRYKITEKSQAVAFWCDPISGHATLYWYRQILGQGPELLVQFQDESVVDDSQLPKDRFSAERLKGVDSTLKIQPAELGDSAMYLCASSSWTGYEQYFGPGTRLTVT.

This chain's CDR3 is CATSGSGTGDQPQHF. CDR3 DNA: TGTGCCACGAGCGGGTCCGGGACAGGGGATCAGCCCCAGCATTTT. This chain uses TRBV24-1 with TRBJ1-5; 10 bases line up with TRBD1. Trimming at V came to 10 bases and at J to 5 bases, leaving 10 bases not matched to a gene. The CDR3 totals 15 residues. Per the germline V gene, CDR1 is KGHDR and CDR2 is SFDVKD.

The chain is built from TRBV11-1 and TRBJ1-2; unclear D gene. This CDR3 is built from 12 residues. Trimming shortened V by 2 bases and J by 2 bases, and 3 bases separated the two germline ends. Germline CDR1 SGHAT, CDR2 FQDESV (reference sequence). In DNA form, the CDR3 reads TGTGCCAGCAGCTTACGGAACTATGGCTACACCTTC. This sequence encodes CASSLRNYGYTF.